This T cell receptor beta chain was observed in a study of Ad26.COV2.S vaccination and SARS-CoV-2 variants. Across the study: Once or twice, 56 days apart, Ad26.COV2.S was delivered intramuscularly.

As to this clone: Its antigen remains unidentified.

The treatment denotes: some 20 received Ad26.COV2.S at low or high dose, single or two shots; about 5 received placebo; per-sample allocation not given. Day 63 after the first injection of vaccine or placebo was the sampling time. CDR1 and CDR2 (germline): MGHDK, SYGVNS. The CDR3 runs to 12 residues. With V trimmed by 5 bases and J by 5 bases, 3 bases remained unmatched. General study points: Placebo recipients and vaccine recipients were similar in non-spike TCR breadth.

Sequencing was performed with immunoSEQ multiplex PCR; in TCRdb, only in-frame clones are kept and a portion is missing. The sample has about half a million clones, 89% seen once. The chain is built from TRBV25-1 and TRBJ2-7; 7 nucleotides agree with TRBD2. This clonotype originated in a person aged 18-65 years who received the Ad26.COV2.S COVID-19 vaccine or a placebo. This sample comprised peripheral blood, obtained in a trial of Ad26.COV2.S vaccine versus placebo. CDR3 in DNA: TGTGCCAGCAGTCCGGCGGGGGACGAGCAGTACTTC. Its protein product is CASSPAGDEQYF.